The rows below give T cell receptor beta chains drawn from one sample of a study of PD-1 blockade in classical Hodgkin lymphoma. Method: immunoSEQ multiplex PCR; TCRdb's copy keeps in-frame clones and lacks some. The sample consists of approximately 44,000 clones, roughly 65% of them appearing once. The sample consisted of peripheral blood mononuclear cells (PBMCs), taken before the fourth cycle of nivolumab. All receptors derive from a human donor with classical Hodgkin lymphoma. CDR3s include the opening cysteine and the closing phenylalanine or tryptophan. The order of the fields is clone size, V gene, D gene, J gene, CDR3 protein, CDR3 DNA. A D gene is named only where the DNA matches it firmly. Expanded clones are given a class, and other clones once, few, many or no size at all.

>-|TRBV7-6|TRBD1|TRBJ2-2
CATGTAGGTGELFF
TGTGCCACCGGGACAGCCGGCGGCACCGGGGAGCTGTTTTTT
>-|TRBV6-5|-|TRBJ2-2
CASSRGGKNTGELFF
TGTGCCAGCAGTAGGGGCGGAAAGAACACCGGGGAGCTGTTTTTT
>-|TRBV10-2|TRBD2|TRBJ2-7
CASSDPGLAGGNNEQYF
TGCGCCAGCAGTGACCCGGGACTAGCGGGGGGAAATAACGAGCAGTACTTC
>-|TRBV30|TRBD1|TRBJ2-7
CAWSAGTGGYEQYF
TGTGCCTGGAGTGCCGGCACAGGGGGCTACGAGCAGTACTTC
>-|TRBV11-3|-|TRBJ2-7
CASSLGQGPYEQYF
TGTGCCAGCAGCTTAGGGCAGGGGCCCTACGAGCAGTACTTC
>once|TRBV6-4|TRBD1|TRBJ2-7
CASRQNPAGGYEQYF
TGTGCCAGCAGGCAAAACCCTGCAGGGGGATACGAGCAGTACTTC
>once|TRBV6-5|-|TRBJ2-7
CASSYSYRGGEQYF
TGTGCCAGCAGTTACTCTTACAGGGGAGGCGAGCAGTACTTC
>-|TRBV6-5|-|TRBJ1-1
CASKAGTGSEAFF
TGTGCCAGCAAGGCAGGGACGGGGTCTGAAGCTTTCTTT
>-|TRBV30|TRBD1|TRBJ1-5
CAWAIEGAQPQHF
TGTGCCTGGGCCATCGAGGGGGCTCAGCCCCAGCATTTT
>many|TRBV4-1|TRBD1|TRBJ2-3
CASSQDPQGEIRDTQYF
TGCGCCAGCAGCCAAGACCCACAGGGGGAAATAAGAGATACGCAGTATTTT
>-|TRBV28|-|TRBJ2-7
CASSPPPTYEQYF
TGTGCCAGCAGCCCGCCTCCTACCTACGAGCAGTACTTC
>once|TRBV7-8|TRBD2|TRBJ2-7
CASSFGLAGVWLLGPYEQYF
TGTGCCAGCAGCTTCGGACTAGCGGGAGTTTGGCTTCTTGGGCCCTACGAGCAGTACTTC